The clone carrying this T cell receptor beta chain occurred a few times. Its antigen remains unidentified. Each TCR beta cDNA library carried unique molecular identifiers. The T cell input of roughly 0.9 to 11 million gave roughly 460,000 cDNA molecules. One entry per CDR3 protein results from TCRdb running MiXCR on the PCR reads. The sample yields 150,000 to 200,000 distinct CDR3 sequences, 25% to 35% seen once. These data come from a study of post-analysis software for immune sequencing data. Study details: Patients with relapsing-remitting, secondary progressive and progressive-relapsing multiple sclerosis courses were all represented. Study-wide points: When patients were compared with controls, 5 or 6 TRBV segments were more frequent, TRBV5-6, TRBV5-1 and TRBV20-1 among them. Compared against controls, patients with multiple sclerosis displayed significantly lower normalized Chao1 diversity.

Trimming stripped 6 bases from V and 5 bases from J, with 16 bases between. Germline CDR1 reads MDHEN; CDR2 reads SYDVKM. The CDR3 covers 14 residues. The chain has TRBV28 and TRBJ1-1, with D tentatively TRBD1 (5 bases). Material: blood. The receptor's source is a girl under 18 with multiple sclerosis. The CDR3 is CASSHGGVGTEAFF. The CDR3, as DNA: TGTGCCAGCAGCCATGGGGGAGTAGGGACTGAAGCTTTCTTT.